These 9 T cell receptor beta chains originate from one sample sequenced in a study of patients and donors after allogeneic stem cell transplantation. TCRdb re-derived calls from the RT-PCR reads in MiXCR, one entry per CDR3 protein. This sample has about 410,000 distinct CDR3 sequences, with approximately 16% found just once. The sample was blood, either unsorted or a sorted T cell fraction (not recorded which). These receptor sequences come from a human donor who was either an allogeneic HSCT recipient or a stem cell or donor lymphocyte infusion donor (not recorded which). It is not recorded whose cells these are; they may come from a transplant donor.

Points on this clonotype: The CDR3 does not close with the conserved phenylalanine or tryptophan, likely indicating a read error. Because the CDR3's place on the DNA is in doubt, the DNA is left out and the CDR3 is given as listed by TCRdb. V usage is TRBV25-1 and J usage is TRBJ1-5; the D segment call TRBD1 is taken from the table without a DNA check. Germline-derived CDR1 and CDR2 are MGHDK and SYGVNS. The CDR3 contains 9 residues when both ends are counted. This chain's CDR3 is CAGGHPWGS.

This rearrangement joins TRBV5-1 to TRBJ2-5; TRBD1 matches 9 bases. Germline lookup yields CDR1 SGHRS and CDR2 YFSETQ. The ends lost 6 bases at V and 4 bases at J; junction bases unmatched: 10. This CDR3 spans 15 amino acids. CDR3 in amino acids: CASKGWTGARETQYF. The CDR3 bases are TGCGCCAGCAAGGGGTGGACAGGGGCTCGAGAGACCCAGTACTTC.

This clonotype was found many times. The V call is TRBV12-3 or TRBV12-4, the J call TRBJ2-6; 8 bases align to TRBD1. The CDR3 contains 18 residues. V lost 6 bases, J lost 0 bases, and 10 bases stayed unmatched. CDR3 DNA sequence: TGTGCCAGCAGCCCTTGGACAGGGCTTCACTCTGGGGCCAACGTCCTGACTTTC. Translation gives CASSPWTGLHSGANVLTF.

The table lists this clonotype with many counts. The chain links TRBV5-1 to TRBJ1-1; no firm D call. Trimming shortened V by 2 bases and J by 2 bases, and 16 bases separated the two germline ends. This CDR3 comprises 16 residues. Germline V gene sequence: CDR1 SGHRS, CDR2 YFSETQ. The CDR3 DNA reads TGCGCCAGCAGCTTAGGGCCAACGCTAACCAACACTGAAGCTTTCTTT. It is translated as CASSLGPTLTNTEAFF.

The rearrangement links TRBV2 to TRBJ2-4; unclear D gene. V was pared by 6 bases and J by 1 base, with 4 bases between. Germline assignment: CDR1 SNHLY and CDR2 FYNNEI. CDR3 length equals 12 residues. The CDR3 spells CASRAAKNIQYF. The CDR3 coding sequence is TGTGCCAGCAGGGCGGCCAAAAACATTCAGTACTTC.

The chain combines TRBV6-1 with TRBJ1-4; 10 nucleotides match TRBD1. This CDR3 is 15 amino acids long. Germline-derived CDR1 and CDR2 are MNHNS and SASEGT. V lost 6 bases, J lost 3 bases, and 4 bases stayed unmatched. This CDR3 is CASSLGQGANEKLFF. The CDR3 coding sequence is TGTGCCAGCAGCCTCGGACAGGGGGCTAATGAAAAACTGTTTTTT.

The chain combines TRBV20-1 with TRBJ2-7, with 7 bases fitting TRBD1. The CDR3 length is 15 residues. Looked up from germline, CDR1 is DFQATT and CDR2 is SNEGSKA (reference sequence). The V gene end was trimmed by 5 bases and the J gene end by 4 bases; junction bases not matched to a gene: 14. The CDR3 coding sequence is TGCAGTGCTGGTGATTCAGGGTCAGGGGGTTACGAGCAGTACTTC. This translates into CSAGDSGSGGYEQYF.

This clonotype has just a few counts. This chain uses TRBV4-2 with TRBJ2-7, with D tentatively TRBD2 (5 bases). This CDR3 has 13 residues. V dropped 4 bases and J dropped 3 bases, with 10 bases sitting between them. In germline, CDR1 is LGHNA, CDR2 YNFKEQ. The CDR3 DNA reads TGTGCCAGCAGCCCGACTACATTCTACGAGCAGTACTTC. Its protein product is CASSPTTFYEQYF.

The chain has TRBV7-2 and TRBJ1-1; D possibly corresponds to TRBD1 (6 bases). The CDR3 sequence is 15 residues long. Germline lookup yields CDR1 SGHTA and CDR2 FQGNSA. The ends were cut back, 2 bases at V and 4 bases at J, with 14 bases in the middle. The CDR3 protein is CASSLYTGWGTEAFF. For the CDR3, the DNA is TGTGCCAGCAGCTTATATACAGGGTGGGGCACTGAAGCTTTCTTT.